The 23 T cell receptor beta chains below were found in one sample sequenced in a study of B cell selection in AIRE deficiency. Data came from immunoSEQ multiplex PCR; TCRdb stores just in-frame clones and leaves some out. In the table there are approximately 24,000 clones, 92% of which are singletons. Sorted regulatory T cells were CD4-positive, CD25-high and CD127-low or negative. The source material was CD4+CD25+ Tregs sorted from PBMCs. These receptors originate from a human donor in good health.

This chain joins TRBV5-1 and TRBJ2-6; D call uncertain. Germline values: CDR1 SGHRS, CDR2 YFSETQ. The CDR3 spans 16 residues. V lost 0 bases and J lost 0, with 7 bases in between. The CDR3 spells CASSLAPLSGANVLTF. The CDR3 DNA reads TGCGCCAGCAGCTTGGCTCCTCTCTCTGGGGCCAACGTCCTGACTTTC.

The gene calls are TRBV5-1 and TRBJ1-5; 7 bases are shared with TRBD1. J gave up 4 bases and V 4 bases, and 8 bases lay outside the gene matches. The CDR3 is 15 residues long. Germline lookup yields CDR1 SGHRS and CDR2 YFSETQ. In DNA, the CDR3 is TGCGCCAGCAGCAGGGCCGGGACAGAAAATCAGCCCCAGCATTTT. Amino acid sequence: CASSRAGTENQPQHF.

The chain uses TRBV11-2 and TRBJ2-3, with 7 bases aligning to TRBD1. CDR1 is SGHAT and CDR2 is FQNNGV in the germline V gene. CDR3 length equals 17 residues. With 1 base clipped from V and 3 bases from J, the junction kept 10 bases outside the gene matches. As DNA, the CDR3 is TGTGCCAGCAGCTTAGTCCCGACAGGGTTCGGGACAGATACGCAGTATTTT. Amino acids: CASSLVPTGFGTDTQYF.

This rearrangement joins TRBV10-3 to TRBJ1-2, with D possibly being TRBD1 (5 bases). Trimming removed 10 bases from V and 4 bases from J, with 19 bases in between. Germline CDR1 and CDR2: ENHRY and SYGVKD. The CDR3 is 14 amino acids. The CDR3 spells CATGGVGMIYGYTF. The CDR3 DNA reads TGTGCCACCGGAGGGGTGGGTATGATCTATGGCTACACCTTC.

The rearrangement uses TRBV28 and TRBJ1-6; D not certain. The germline V gene encodes CDR1 MDHEN and CDR2 SYDVKM. The V end was cut by 3 bases, the J end by 0 bases, with 6 bases between. The CDR3 covers 15 residues. CDR3 protein: CASSFLSSYNSPLHF. The CDR3, as DNA: TGTGCCAGCAGTTTTTTAAGCTCCTATAATTCACCCCTCCACTTT.

This rearrangement joins TRBV5-1 to TRBJ1-4; 10 bases agree with TRBD1. Germline V gene lookup returns CDR1 SGHRS and CDR2 YFSETQ. The CDR3 consists of 15 residues. Trimming at V came to 4 bases and at J to 4 bases, leaving 4 bases not matched to a gene. CDR3 nucleotides: TGCGCCAGCAGCCCGACAGGGGGCCGTAATGAAAAACTGTTTTTT. This codes for CASSPTGGRNEKLFF.

This rearrangement joins TRBV6-6 to TRBJ1-1; D is unresolved. Looked up from germline, CDR1 is MNHNY and CDR2 is SVGAGI (reference sequence). The V gene lost 3 bases and the J gene lost 1 base, with 3 bases spanning the gap. The CDR3 runs 12 residues. CDR3 protein: CASSYRNTEAFF. As DNA, the CDR3 is TGTGCCAGCAGTTATCGGAACACTGAAGCTTTCTTT.

This clone was seen just once. The chain is built from TRBV6-6 and TRBJ1-5, with 10 positions matching TRBD1. Germline V gene lookup returns CDR1 MNHNY and CDR2 SVGAGI (reference sequence). Losses at the gene ends were 10 bases for V and 4 bases for J; bases not matched to a gene: 10. This CDR3 region has 15 residues. The DNA for the CDR3 is TGTGCCACGATGAACGACAGGGGGCCTAATCAGCCCCAGCATTTT. Its translation: CATMNDRGPNQPQHF.

For this clone: This sample includes further DNA sequences coding for the same CDR3. This chain joins TRBV5-1 and TRBJ2-1; 7 positions match TRBD1. V lost 0 bases and J lost 2; bases outside the gene matches: 2. The CDR3 is made up of 15 amino acids. In germline, CDR1 is SGHRS, CDR2 YFSETQ. CDR3 DNA sequence: TGCGCCAGCAGCTTGGGTCAGGGGGCCTACAATGAGCAGTTCTTC. It translates to CASSLGQGAYNEQFF.

The chain carries TRBV7-2 and TRBJ1-5, with 8 bases matching TRBD1. CDR1 SGHTA and CDR2 FQGNSA come from the germline V gene. The CDR3 is made up of 15 amino acids. The J segment lost 2 bases and the V segment lost 7 bases, leaving 7 bases of the junction unmatched. CDR3 loop: CASNSGQGRNQPQHF. The CDR3 coding sequence is TGTGCCAGCAACAGTGGACAGGGTCGCAATCAGCCCCAGCATTTT.

The sample holds one count of this clone. The rearrangement links TRBV28 to TRBJ1-2; TRBD1 matches at 11 bases. The CDR3 extends over 14 amino acids. Trimming took 6 bases from V and 8 from J; bases not matched to a gene: 8. In germline, CDR1 is MDHEN, CDR2 SYDVKM. The CDR3 loop reads CASRWTGTGGGYTF. The CDR3 DNA follows: TGTGCCAGCAGATGGACCGGGACAGGGGGGGGCTACACCTTC.

This chain uses TRBV6-1 with TRBJ2-3; 8 nucleotides agree with TRBD1. From germline, CDR1 is MNHNS and CDR2 SASEGT. J gave up 2 bases and V 7 bases, and 8 bases lay outside the gene matches. The CDR3 has 15 residues. CDR3: CASKERTGHTDTQYF. CDR3 sequence (DNA): TGTGCCAGCAAAGAGAGGACAGGGCACACAGATACGCAGTATTTT.

This clone has a handful of counts. This rearrangement joins TRBV19 to TRBJ1-5; D gene uncertain. The V and J ends lost 5 bases and 0 bases respectively, with 8 bases between them. In germline, CDR1 is LNHDA, CDR2 SQIVND (reference sequence). The CDR3 is made up of 14 amino acids. CDR3 nucleotides: TGTGCCAGTAGTGCCGACTATAGCAATCAGCCCCAGCATTTT. Translated: CASSADYSNQPQHF.

The gene calls are TRBV11-1 and TRBJ2-3; TRBD2 matches 8 bases. This CDR3 is built from 15 residues. Germline lookup yields CDR1 SGHAT and CDR2 FQDESV (reference sequence). The J segment lost 6 bases and the V segment lost 1 base, leaving 6 bases of the junction unmatched. The CDR3 protein is CASSLVRGGRDTQYF. The CDR3 nucleotides read TGTGCCAGCAGCTTAGTACGGGGGGGCCGTGATACGCAGTATTTT. Combining the CDR3 with reference TRBV11-1 and TRBJ2-3 gives the whole variable domain EAEVAQSPRYKITEKSQAVAFWCDPISGHATLYWYRQILGQGPELLVQFQDESVVDDSQLPKDRFSAERLKGVDSTLKIQPAELGDSAMYLCASSLVRGGRDTQYFGPGTRLTVL.

This clone was picked up one time. The J gene is TRBJ1-5, the V gene TRBV19, with 9 bases that match TRBD1. The germline V gene has CDR1 LNHDA and CDR2 SQIVND (reference sequence). This CDR3 spans 16 amino acids. The V segment lost 6 bases and the J segment 4 bases; nucleotides outside the gene matches: 10. CDR3 sequence (DNA): TGTGCCAGTAGCCCTGCGGGACAGGGTAAGAATCAGCCCCAGCATTTT. Translation gives CASSPAGQGKNQPQHF.

The genes are TRBV6-5 and TRBJ2-6; D is possibly TRBD2 (6 bases). Per the germline V gene, CDR1 is MNHEY and CDR2 is SVGAGI. With 1 base removed from V and 2 bases from J, the gap between germline ends came to 6 bases. The CDR3 runs to 15 residues. The CDR3 nucleotides read TGTGCCAGCAGTTACTGGGGGGCTGGGGCCAACGTCCTGACTTTC. Translating it yields CASSYWGAGANVLTF.

The DNA of the CDR3 is TGTGCCAGCAGTCCAACGCGGGGGACAGGGAATCAGCCCCAGCATTTT. Amino acid sequence: CASSPTRGTGNQPQHF. The V call is TRBV28, the J call TRBJ1-5; 9 positions agree with TRBD1. CDR3 length: 16 residues. Germline V gives CDR1 MDHEN, CDR2 SYDVKM. The V and J ends lost 5 bases and 4 bases, in that order; junction bases with no gene match: 9. Together with reference TRBV28 and TRBJ1-5, the CDR3 gives the full variable domain: DVKVTQSSRYLVKRTGEKVFLECVQDMDHENMFWYRQDPGLGLRLIYFSYDVKMKEKGDIPEGYSVSREKKERFSLILESASTNQTSMYLCASSPTRGTGNQPQHFGDGTRLSIL.

J is TRBJ2-6 and V is TRBV7-9; D may be TRBD2 (5 bases). The V end was cut by 0 bases, the J end by 4 bases, with 7 bases between. In germline, CDR1 is SEHNR, CDR2 FQNEAQ (reference sequence). The CDR3 covers 15 residues. CDR3 sequence reads: CASSLATGGANVLTF. As DNA, the CDR3 is TGTGCCAGCAGCTTAGCGACGGGAGGGGCCAACGTCCTGACTTTC.

The V call is TRBV5-1, the J call TRBJ1-1, with D tentatively TRBD1 (5 bases). V lost 4 bases, J lost 0 bases, and 13 bases lay in between. The germline V gene has CDR1 SGHRS and CDR2 YFSETQ. The CDR3 consists of 15 residues. CDR3 sequence: CASSPGLLLNTEAFF. CDR3 coding DNA: TGCGCCAGCAGCCCGGGACTCCTTTTGAACACTGAAGCTTTCTTT.

The rearrangement links TRBV7-2 to TRBJ2-1; 13 positions match TRBD2. The CDR3 runs to 16 residues. J gave up 8 bases and V 5 bases, and 9 bases lay outside the gene matches. Looked up from germline, CDR1 is SGHTA and CDR2 is FQGNSA. Written as DNA, the CDR3 is TGTGCCAGCAGCGCCCTTGGGACTAGCGGGGCCGATGAGCAGTTCTTC. This sequence encodes CASSALGTSGADEQFF.

The J gene is TRBJ2-3, the V gene TRBV2; perhaps D is TRBD1 or TRBD2 (5 bases each). V was pared by 5 bases and J by 6 bases, with 12 bases between. This CDR3 spans 13 amino acids. In germline, CDR1 is SNHLY, CDR2 FYNNEI. The DNA of the CDR3 is TGTGCCAGCAGTCCGGGGCCCTGGGATACGCAGTATTTT. It codes for CASSPGPWDTQYF. Full variable domain (rest looked up from reference TRBV2 and TRBJ2-3): EPEVTQTPSHQVTQMGQEVILRCVPISNHLYFYWYRQILGQKVEFLVSFYNNEISEKSEIFDDQFSVERPDGSNFTLKIRSTKLEDSAMYFCASSPGPWDTQYFGPGTRLTVL.

The chain couples TRBV6-6 to TRBJ1-1; unclear D gene. Germline loops: CDR1 MNHNY, CDR2 SVGAGI (reference sequence). This CDR3 has 14 amino acids. Trimming removed 6 bases at V and 0 bases at J, with 11 bases between. The CDR3 is CASSRGRLNTEAFF. DNA for the CDR3: TGTGCCAGCAGCCGCGGACGGCTGAACACTGAAGCTTTCTTT.

The V and J genes are TRBV15 and TRBJ2-3; 13 bases are shared with TRBD2. CDR3 length: 18 residues. The ends lost 4 bases at V and 5 bases at J; junction bases unmatched: 12. The germline CDR1 and CDR2 sequences are LNHNV and YYDKDF (reference sequence). CDR3 nucleotide sequence: TGTGCCACCAGCACTCGTCGACGACTAGCGGGGGGTAGAGATACGCAGTATTTT. Translated, it gives CATSTRRRLAGGRDTQYF.